This T cell receptor beta chain was identified in a study of shared clonotypes between healthy human individuals. Sequenced by immunoSEQ multiplex PCR; TCRdb stores in-frame clones only, minus some. The top ten clones hold about 12% of a sample with about 490,000 clones, approximately 79% of them seen once. V was clipped by 0 bases and J by 0 bases, with 7 bases between them. CDR1 and CDR2 (germline): SGDLS, YYNGEE. This CDR3 spans 15 amino acids. The healthy adult donors were HIV-negative and reported no recent acute infections or vaccinations. Comments on this clone: Other nucleotide sequences from this sample produce the same CDR3.

J is TRBJ1-5 and V is TRBV9; D call uncertain. This receptor was taken from a woman in her thirties or forties in good health. Some clones in this sample may be carry-over from other donors' samples. Material: PBMCs. CDR3 bases: TGTGCCAGCAGCGTAGACGGATATAGCAATCAGCCCCAGCATTTT. This codes for CASSVDGYSNQPQHF.